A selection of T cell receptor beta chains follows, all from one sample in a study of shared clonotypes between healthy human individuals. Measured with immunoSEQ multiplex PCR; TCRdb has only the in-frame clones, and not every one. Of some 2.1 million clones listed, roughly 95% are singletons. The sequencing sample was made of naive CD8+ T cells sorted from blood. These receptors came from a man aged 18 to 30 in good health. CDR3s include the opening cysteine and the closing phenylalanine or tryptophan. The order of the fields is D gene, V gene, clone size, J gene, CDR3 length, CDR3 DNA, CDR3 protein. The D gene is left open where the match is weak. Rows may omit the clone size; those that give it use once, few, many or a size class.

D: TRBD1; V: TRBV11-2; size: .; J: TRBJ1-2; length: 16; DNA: TGTGCCAGCAGCTCGGGGTGGACAGGGGATAACTATGGCTACACCTTC; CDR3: CASSSGWTGDNYGYTF
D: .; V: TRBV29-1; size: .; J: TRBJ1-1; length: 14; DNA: TGCAGCGTTGACCTCGGGCAGGGTTACACTGAAGCTTTCTTT; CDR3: CSVDLGQGYTEAFF
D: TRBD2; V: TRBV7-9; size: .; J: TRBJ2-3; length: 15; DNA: TGTGCCAGCAGCTCTTGGACTAGCATCACAGATACGCAGTATTTT; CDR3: CASSSWTSITDTQYF
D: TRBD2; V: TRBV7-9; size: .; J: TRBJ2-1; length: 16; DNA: TGTGCCAGCAGCGGTAGCGGGTACGTCTCCTACAATGAGCAGTTCTTC; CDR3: CASSGSGYVSYNEQFF
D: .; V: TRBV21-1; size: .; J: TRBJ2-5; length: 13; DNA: TGTGCCAGCAACTCCGGGAGGTTGAAGACCCAGTACTTC; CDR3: CASNSGRLKTQYF
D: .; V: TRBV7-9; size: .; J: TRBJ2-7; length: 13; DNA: TGTGCCAGCAGTCAGGGCACCACCCACGAGCAGTACTTC; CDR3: CASSQGTTHEQYF
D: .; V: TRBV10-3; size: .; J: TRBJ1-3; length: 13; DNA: TGTGCCATCAGTGAGTCCCCCGGAAACACCATATATTTT; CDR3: CAISESPGNTIYF
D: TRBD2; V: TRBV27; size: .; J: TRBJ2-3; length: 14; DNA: TGTGCCAGCACCCGGACTAGTCCCACAGATACGCAGTATTTT; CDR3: CASTRTSPTDTQYF
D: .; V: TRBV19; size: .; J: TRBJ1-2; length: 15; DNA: TGTGCCACCAGGGAGGAGCCCCTTGAGGTATATGGCTACACCTTC; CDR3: CATREEPLEVYGYTF
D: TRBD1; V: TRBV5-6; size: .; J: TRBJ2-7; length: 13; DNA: TGTGCCAGCAACGAACAGGGGGTCTACGAGCAGTACTTC; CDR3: CASNEQGVYEQYF
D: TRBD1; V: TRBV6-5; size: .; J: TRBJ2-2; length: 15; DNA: TGTGCCAGCAGCACAGGGGGACTCGACACCGGGGAGCTGTTTTTT; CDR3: CASSTGGLDTGELFF
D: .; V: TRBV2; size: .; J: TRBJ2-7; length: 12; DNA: TGTGCCAGCAGTGGGGCCGACTACGAGCAGTACTTC; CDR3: CASSGADYEQYF
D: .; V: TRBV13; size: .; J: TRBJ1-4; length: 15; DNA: TGTGCCAGCAGCCAGGGGTCCTCAACTAATGAAAAACTGTTTTTT; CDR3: CASSQGSSTNEKLFF
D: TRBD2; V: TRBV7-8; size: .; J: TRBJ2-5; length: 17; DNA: TGTGCCAGCAGCTTAGTTGAGAGCGGGAGGGCCCAAGAGACCCAGTACTTC; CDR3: CASSLVESGRAQETQYF
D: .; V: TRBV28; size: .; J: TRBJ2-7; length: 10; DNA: TGTGCCTCCGGACCTTACGAGCAGTACTTC; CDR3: CASGPYEQYF
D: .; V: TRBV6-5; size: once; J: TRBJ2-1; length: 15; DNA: TGTGCCAGCAGCCACATCGCGGGATCGATCAATGAGCAGTTCTTC; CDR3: CASSHIAGSINEQFF
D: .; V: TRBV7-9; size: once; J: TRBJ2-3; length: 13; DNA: TGTGCCAGCAGCCCGGGTCACACAGATACGCAGTATTTT; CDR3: CASSPGHTDTQYF
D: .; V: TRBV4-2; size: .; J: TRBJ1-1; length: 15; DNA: TGTGCCAGCAGCCAAGATGAAGGTTTGAACACTGAAGCTTTCTTT; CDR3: CASSQDEGLNTEAFF
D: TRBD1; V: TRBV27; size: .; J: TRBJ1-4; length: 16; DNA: TGTGCCAGCAGTCCCCGACGGGACAGCTTTAATGAAAAACTGTTTTTT; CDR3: CASSPRRDSFNEKLFF
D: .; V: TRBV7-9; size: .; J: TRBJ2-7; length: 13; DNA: TGTGCCAGCAGCTCACAGTCTTACTACGAGCAGTACTTC; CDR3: CASSSQSYYEQYF
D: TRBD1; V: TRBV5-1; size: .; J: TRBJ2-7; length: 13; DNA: TGCGCCAGCAGCCAGACAGGGGCCTACGAGCAGTACTTC; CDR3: CASSQTGAYEQYF
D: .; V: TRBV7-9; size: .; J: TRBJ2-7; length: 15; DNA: TGTGCCAGCAGCTTAGTTGGTACGGGACTTTACGAGCAGTACTTC; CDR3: CASSLVGTGLYEQYF
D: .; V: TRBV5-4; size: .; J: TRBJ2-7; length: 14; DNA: TGTGCCAGCAGCTTGGCCGAGAGCCCGGGCGAGCAGTACTTC; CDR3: CASSLAESPGEQYF
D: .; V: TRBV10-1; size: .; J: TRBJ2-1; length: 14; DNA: TGCGCCAGCAGTGAGACTGGCTGGGGGGATGAGCAGTTCTTC; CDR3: CASSETGWGDEQFF
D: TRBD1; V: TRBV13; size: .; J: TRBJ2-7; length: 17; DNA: TGTGCCAGCAGCTCCGGACAGGGGAGGACTCCTGGCTACGAGCAGTACTTC; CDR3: CASSSGQGRTPGYEQYF
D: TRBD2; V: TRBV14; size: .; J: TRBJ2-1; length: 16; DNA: TGTGCCAGCAGCCATTCGACTAGCGGAGGATACAATGAGCAGTTCTTC; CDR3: CASSHSTSGGYNEQFF
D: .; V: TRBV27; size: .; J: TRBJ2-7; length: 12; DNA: TGTGCCAGCAGTTTCGGGTCCGACGAGCAGTACTTC; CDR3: CASSFGSDEQYF
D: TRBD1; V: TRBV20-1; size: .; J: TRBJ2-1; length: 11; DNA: TGCAGTGCCTTCGGACAGGGTGAGCAGTTCTTC; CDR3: CSAFGQGEQFF
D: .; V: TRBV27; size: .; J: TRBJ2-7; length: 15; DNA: TGTGCCAGCAGTTTATCGAACTCTTACGGGTACGAGCAGTACTTC; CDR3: CASSLSNSYGYEQYF
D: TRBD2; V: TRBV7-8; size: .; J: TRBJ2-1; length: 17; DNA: TGTGCCAGCAGCTTAGCTGCGGCTAGCGGGTATTACAATGAGCAGTTCTTC; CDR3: CASSLAAASGYYNEQFF
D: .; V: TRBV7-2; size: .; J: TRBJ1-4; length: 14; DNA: TGTGCCAGCAGCTCCGGCGGGGGGCTGACAAAACTGTTTTTT; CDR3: CASSSGGGLTKLFF
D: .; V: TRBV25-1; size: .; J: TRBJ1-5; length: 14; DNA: TGTGCCAGCAGTGGGGAGGCCGATGGACAGCCCCAGCATTTT; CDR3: CASSGEADGQPQHF
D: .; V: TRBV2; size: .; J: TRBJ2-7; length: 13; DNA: TGTGCCAGCTGCGAGCGCGCAGGCGAAGAGCAGTACTTC; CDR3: CASCERAGEEQYF
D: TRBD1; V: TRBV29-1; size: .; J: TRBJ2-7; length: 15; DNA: TGCAGCGTTGAATCCGGGACAGGGGGCACCTACGAGCAGTACTTC; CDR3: CSVESGTGGTYEQYF
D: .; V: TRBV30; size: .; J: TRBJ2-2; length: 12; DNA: TGTGCCTGGAGTCTTAAGACCGGGGAGCTGTTTTTT; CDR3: CAWSLKTGELFF
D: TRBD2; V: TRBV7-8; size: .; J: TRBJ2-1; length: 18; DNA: TGTGCCAGCAGCTTAGGCCTAGCGGGAGGTCTCTCCTACAATGAGCAGTTCTTC; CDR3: CASSLGLAGGLSYNEQFF
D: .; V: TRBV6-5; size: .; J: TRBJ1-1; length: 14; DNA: TGTGCCAGCGGCGTAAGGGGTGAATGGACTGAAGCTTTCTTT; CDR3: CASGVRGEWTEAFF
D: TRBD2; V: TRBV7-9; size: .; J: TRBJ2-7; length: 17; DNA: TGTGCCAGCAGCTTAGCGGTTATGCGGGAGTTTATTCACGAGCAGTACTTC; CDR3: CASSLAVMREFIHEQYF
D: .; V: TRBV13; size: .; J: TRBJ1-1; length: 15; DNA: TGTGCCAGCAGCTTAGGAGGGTCAGGGAACACTGAAGCTTTCTTT; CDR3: CASSLGGSGNTEAFF
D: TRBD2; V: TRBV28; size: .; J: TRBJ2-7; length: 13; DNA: TGTGCCAGCAGCCAAGCGGGGGATTACGAGCAGTACTTC; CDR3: CASSQAGDYEQYF
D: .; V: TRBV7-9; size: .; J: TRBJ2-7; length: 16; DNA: TGTGCCAGCAGCTCGACCTTTCTAGCTCCGGCCTACGAGCAGTACTTC; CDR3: CASSSTFLAPAYEQYF
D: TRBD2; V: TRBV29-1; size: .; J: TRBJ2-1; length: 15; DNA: TGCAGTGTGGTAGCGGGGTCCAGCTCCTACAATGAGCAGTTCTTC; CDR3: CSVVAGSSSYNEQFF
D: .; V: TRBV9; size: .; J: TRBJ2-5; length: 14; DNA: TGTGCCAGCAGCGTAGAACAGAGCCAAGAGACCCAGTACTTC; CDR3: CASSVEQSQETQYF
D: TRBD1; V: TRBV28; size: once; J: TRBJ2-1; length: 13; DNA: TGTGCCAGCTTCACAGGGGATTACAATGAGCAGTTCTTC; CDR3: CASFTGDYNEQFF
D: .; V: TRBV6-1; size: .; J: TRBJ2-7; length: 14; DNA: TGTGCCAGCAGTGAAATCGGCGGGACCTACGAGCAGTACTTC; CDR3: CASSEIGGTYEQYF
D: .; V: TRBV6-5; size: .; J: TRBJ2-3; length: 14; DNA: TGTGCCAGCAGTCCCGGGAGTAGCGCAGATACGCAGTATTTT; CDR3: CASSPGSSADTQYF
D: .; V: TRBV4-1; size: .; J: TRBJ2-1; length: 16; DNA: TGCGCCAGCAGCAAGGGCCCGGGGTTCGGCTACAATGAGCAGTTCTTC; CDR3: CASSKGPGFGYNEQFF
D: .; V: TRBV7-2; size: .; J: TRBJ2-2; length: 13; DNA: TGTGCCAGCAGCTTAAGACGCACCGGGGAGCTGTTTTTT; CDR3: CASSLRRTGELFF
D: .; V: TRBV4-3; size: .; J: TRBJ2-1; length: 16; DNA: TGCGCCAGCAGCCAAGCGGCAGGGGGGATGTACAATGAGCAGTTCTTC; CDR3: CASSQAAGGMYNEQFF
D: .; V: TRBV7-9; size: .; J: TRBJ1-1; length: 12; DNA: TGTGCCAGCAGCTTACGGGGTTCCGAAGCTTTCTTT; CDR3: CASSLRGSEAFF